This T cell receptor beta chain was obtained from a study of CD8 T cells in ankylosing spondylitis (TCRdb year 2017). Some background on the complete study: To find TCR variants linked to disease, the study profiled T cell receptor beta repertoires in ankylosing spondylitis patients and healthy donors. In total, the full study cohort was made up of 100 to 140 healthy donors and about two dozen ankylosing spondylitis patients. Peripheral blood samples were taken, and synovial fluid was additionally collected from ankylosing spondylitis patients. The paper's findings and limits, for the study overall: The disease-linked clones showed a CD8+ phenotype and occurred at relatively low frequencies in peripheral blood. Significant enrichment of the disease-linked clones was reported in matched synovial fluid samples from ankylosing spondylitis patients. A TCR beta motif made up of 7 to 9 highly homologous amino acid variants appeared to be characteristic of blood from ankylosing spondylitis patients. Some TCR beta motif variants had previously been reported in synovial fluid and blood of reactive arthritis patients, which suggested common disease-initiation mechanisms.

The sample was run on an Illumina HiSeq 2500. Quantitative 5'-RACE with molecular barcodes was the method used to prepare the TCR beta libraries. The paper's processing steps were these. To identify disease-linked TCR variants, a new computational method was used, one built on a probabilistic model of VDJ rearrangement. TCRdb's own reprocessing of the public reads used fastp at Q25 and MiXCR and kept productive beta chains. Every distinct CDR3 protein forms one entry, paired with its most common genes and DNA. In this record, the V and J calls reflect TCRdb's handling and not the investigators' own analysis. The table for this sample lists about 340,000 distinct CDR3 sequences; more than 20% of them were counted only once. In total, the top ten clones hold approximately 14% of the sample. Clipping removes 3 bases from V and 9 bases from J, with 7 as the unmatched junction base count. Spanning cysteine to phenylalanine, the CDR3 consists of 15 amino acids. Solely the CDR3 DNA is kept, with 45 bases framed from the first base. Sequences ENHRY (CDR1) and SYGVKD (CDR2) are obtained from the germline V gene.

This clonotype appeared a few times. The antigen it binds to is not known. Qualities for individual bases were not recorded, and no much larger clone is one base off. Recombination linked TRBV10-3 to TRBJ1-6, and TRBD1 matches 8 of the central bases. Sequenced sample: blood, either unsorted or a sorted T cell fraction (not recorded which). The sequence was collected from a male donor with ankylosing spondylitis or in good health (not recorded which). The DNA is as follows: TGTGCCATCAGTGACATGGGACAGGAGGGTTCACCCCTCCACTTT. This codes for CAISDMGQEGSPLHF.